This entry is about one T cell receptor beta chain. This sample was included in a study of cytomegalovirus exposure and HLA in healthy donors. Researchers ran the PCR with 60 Vbeta and 13 Jbeta primers. Per the original data handling: Some 80 million unique TCR beta chains, roughly 10 million shared, were counted in a later analysis. Generated by immunoSEQ multiplex PCR, the TCRdb table keeps only in-frame clones and is missing some. V and J calls and clone size are given by that table; D and trimming were obtained from the DNA. The repertoire holds 250,000 to 350,000 clones, about nine tenths seen once, with 3.5% to 4% in the top ten. This CDR3 region has 13 residues.

The chain links TRBV21-1 to TRBJ1-1; no DNA check was done on the table's D call, TRBD1. TRBV21-1 is marked as a pseudogene. The sequence was collected from a man aged 35 to 55 in good health and CMV-seropositive. Input material: PBMCs. Here the CDR3 DNA reads TGTGCCCGAAAACAGGGGGTGAACACTGAAGCTTTCTTT. Translation gives CARKQGVNTEAFF.